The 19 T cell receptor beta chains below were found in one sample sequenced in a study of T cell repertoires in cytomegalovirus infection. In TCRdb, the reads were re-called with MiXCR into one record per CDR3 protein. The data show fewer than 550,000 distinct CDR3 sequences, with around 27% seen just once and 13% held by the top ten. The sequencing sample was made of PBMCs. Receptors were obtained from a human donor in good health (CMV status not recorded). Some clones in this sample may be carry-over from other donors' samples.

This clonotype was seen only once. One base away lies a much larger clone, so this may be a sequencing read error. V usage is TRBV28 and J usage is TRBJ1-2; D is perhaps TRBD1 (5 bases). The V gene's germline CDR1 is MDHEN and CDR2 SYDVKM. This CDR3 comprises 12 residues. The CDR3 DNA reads TGTGCCAGCAGTTCGGGGGGTTATGGCTACAACTTC. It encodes CASSSGGYGYNF.

The CDR3 sequence is CASSHDRGPTYEQYF. The DNA of the CDR3 is TGTGCCAGCAGTCATGACAGGGGGCCTACCTACGAGCAGTACTTC. V gene TRBV28 combines with J gene TRBJ2-7; 10 nucleotides align to TRBD1. Germline CDR1 reads MDHEN; CDR2 reads SYDVKM. The CDR3 is 15 residues long. J was trimmed by 2 bases and V by 5 bases; bases with no gene match: 6.

The CDR3 reads CASSYDRTSYEQYF. CDR3 sequence (DNA): TGTGCCAGCTCCTACGACAGGACATCCTACGAGCAGTACTTC. This chain uses TRBV18 with TRBJ2-7; TRBD1 might be the D (6 bases). Germline loops: CDR1 KGHSH, CDR2 LQKENI. With 6 bases removed from V and 1 base from J, the gap between germline ends came to 13 bases. This CDR3 is built from 14 residues.

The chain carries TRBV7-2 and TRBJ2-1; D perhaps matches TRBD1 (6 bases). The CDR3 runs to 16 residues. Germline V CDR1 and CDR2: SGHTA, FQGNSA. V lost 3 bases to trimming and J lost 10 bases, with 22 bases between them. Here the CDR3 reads CASSLGATPPTEEQFF. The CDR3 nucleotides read TGTGCCAGCAGCTTGGGGGCGACTCCCCCGACGGAGGAGCAGTTCTTC. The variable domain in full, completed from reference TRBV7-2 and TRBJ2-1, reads GAGVSQSPSNKVTEKGKDVELRCDPISGHTALYWYRQSLGQGLEFLIYFQGNSAPDKSGLPSDRFSAERTGGSVSTLTIQRTQQEDSAVYLCASSLGATPPTEEQFFGPGTRLTVL.

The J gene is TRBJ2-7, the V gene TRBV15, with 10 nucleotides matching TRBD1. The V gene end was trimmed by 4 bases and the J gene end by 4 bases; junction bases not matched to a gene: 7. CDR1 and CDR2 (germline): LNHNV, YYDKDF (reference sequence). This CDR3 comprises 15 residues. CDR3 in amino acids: CATSTEGQGKYEQYF. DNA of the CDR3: TGTGCCACCAGCACGGAGGGACAGGGGAAATACGAGCAGTACTTC.

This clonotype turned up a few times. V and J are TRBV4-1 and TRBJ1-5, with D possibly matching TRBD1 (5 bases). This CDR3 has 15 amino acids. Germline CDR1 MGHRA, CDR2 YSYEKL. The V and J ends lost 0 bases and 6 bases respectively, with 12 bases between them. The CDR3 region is CASSQEGGQGQPQHF. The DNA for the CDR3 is TGCGCCAGCAGCCAAGAAGGCGGGCAGGGTCAGCCCCAGCATTTT.

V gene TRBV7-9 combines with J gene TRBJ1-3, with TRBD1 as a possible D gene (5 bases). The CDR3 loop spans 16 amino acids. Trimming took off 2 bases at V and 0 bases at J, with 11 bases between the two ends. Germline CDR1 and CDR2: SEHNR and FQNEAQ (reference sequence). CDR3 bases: TGTGCCAGCAGCTTACGGAGGACAACCTCTGGAAACACCATATATTTT. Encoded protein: CASSLRRTTSGNTIYF.

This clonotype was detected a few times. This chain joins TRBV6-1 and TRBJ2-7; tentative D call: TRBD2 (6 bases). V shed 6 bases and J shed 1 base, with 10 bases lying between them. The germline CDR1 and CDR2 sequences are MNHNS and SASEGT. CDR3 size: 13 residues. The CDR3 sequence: CASRRLGSYEQYV. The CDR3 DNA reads TGTGCCAGCAGACGACTAGGGTCCTACGAGCAGTACGTC.

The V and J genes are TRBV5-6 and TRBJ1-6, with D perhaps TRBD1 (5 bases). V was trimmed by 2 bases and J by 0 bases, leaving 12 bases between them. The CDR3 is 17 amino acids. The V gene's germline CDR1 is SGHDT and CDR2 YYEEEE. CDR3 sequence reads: CASSLFDRRSYNSPLHF. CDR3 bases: TGTGCCAGCAGCTTATTCGACAGACGCTCCTATAATTCACCCCTCCACTTT.

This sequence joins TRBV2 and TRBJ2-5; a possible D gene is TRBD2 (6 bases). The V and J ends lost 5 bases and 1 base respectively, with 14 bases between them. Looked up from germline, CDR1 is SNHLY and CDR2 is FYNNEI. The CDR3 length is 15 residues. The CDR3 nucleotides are TGTGCCAGCAGTCGGGAGAGACAGATCCAAGAGACCCAGTACTTC. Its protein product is CASSRERQIQETQYF.

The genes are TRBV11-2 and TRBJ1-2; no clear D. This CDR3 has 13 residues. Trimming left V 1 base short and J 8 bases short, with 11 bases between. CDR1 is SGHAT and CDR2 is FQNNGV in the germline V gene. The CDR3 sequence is CASSLATARGYTF. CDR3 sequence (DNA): TGTGCCAGCAGCTTAGCGACTGCTCGCGGCTACACCTTC.

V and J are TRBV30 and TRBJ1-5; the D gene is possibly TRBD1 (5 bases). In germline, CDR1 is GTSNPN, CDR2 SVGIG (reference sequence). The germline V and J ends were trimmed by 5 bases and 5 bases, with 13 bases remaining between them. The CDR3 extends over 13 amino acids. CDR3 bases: TGTGCCTGGGGGGTACAGGACGATCAGCCCCAGCATTTT. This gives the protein CAWGVQDDQPQHF.

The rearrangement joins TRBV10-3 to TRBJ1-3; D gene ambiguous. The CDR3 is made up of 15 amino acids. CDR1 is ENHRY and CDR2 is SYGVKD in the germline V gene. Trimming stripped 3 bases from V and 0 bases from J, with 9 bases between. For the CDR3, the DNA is TGTGCCATCAGTGATGAAAAACCCTCTGGAAACACCATATATTTT. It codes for CAISDEKPSGNTIYF.

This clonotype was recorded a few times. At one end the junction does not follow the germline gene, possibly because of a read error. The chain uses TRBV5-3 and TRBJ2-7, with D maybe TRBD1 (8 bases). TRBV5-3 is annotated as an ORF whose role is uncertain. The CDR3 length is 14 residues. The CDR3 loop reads CASSYTGGAYEQYF. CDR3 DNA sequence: TGTGCCAGCAGCTATACAGGGGGGGCCTACGAGCAGTACTTC.

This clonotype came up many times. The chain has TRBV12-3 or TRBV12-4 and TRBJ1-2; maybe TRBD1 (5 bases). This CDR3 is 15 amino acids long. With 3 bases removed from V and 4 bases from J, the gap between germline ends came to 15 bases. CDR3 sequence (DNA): TGTGCCAGCAGTTTTTCCGGGGGTCCTCTCTATGGCTACACCTTC. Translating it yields CASSFSGGPLYGYTF.

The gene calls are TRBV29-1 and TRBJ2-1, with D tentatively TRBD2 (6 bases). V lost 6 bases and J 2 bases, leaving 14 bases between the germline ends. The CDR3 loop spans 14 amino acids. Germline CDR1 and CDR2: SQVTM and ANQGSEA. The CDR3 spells CSVRRDGTYNEQFF. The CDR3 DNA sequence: TGCAGCGTGAGGAGGGATGGGACCTACAATGAGCAGTTCTTC.

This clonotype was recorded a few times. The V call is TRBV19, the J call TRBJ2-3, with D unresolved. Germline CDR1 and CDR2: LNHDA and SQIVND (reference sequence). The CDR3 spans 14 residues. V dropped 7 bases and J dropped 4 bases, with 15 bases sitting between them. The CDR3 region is CASTPSPRSDTQYF. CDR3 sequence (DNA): TGTGCCAGTACCCCGTCGCCGAGATCAGATACGCAGTATTTT.

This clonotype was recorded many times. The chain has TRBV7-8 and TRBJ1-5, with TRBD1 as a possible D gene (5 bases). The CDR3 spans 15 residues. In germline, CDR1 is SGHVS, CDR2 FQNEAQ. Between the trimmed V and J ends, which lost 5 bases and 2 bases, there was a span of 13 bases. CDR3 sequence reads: CASSRDRMGNQPQHF. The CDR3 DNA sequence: TGTGCCAGCAGCCGGGACCGCATGGGCAATCAGCCCCAGCATTTT.

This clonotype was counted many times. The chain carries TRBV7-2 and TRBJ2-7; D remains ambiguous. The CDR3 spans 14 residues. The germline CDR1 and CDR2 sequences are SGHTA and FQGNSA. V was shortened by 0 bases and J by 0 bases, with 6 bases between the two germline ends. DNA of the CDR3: TGTGCCAGCAGCTTAGCGGAAAACTCCTACGAGCAGTACTTC. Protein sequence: CASSLAENSYEQYF.